One sample yielded the 9 T cell receptor beta chains listed below, sequenced in a study of early T cells in non-severe SARS-CoV-2 infection. TCRdb recomputed calls from the 5' RACE reads with MiXCR, one row per CDR3 protein. The sample has 20,000 to 25,000 distinct CDR3 sequences, about 5% seen once. Sequenced sample: whole blood. The receptors were sampled from an adult who was a healthcare worker with PCR-confirmed SARS-CoV-2 infection or an uninfected control (not recorded which).

This clonotype was seen many times. The chain has TRBV20-1 and TRBJ2-7; D not resolved. Germline CDR1 reads DFQATT; CDR2 reads SNEGSKA (reference sequence). Trimming removed 2 bases at V and 0 bases at J, with 8 bases between. The CDR3 is 13 amino acids. The CDR3, as DNA: TGCAGTGCTAGACCGGCAAGCTCCTACGAGCAGTACTTC. Its translation is CSARPASSYEQYF.

This clonotype was seen only a few times. CDR3 in DNA: TGTGCCAGCAGTTCCTTAGAGGGGCCCAGGGGAGGAGAGACCCAGTACTTC. Translating gives CASSSLEGPRGGETQYF. V is TRBV28 and J is TRBJ2-5, with D perhaps given as TRBD1 or TRBD2 (6 bases each). Trimming removed 4 bases from V and 4 bases from J, with 22 bases in between. The V gene's germline CDR1 is MDHEN and CDR2 SYDVKM. CDR3 length equals 17 residues.

This clonotype was counted many times. The genes are TRBV7-9 and TRBJ2-7, with 10 bases fitting TRBD1. Germline CDR1 reads SEHNR; CDR2 reads FQNEAQ (reference sequence). The V gene end was trimmed by 2 bases and the J gene end by 5 bases; junction bases not matched to a gene: 18. The CDR3 contains 19 residues. CDR3 in amino acids: CASSLHRSGTGTGVHEQYF. In DNA form, the CDR3 reads TGTGCCAGCAGCTTACACCGATCAGGGACCGGGACAGGGGTCCACGAGCAGTACTTC.

This clonotype was counted at least ten times. CDR3 nucleotide sequence: TGTGCCAGCAACGACAGAACGGAAAAACTGTTTTTT. This encodes CASNDRTEKLFF. The chain combines TRBV19 with TRBJ1-4, with D possibly being TRBD1 (5 bases). Germline CDR1 LNHDA, CDR2 SQIVND (reference sequence). The CDR3 is 12 residues long. V was clipped by 9 bases and J by 8 bases, with 13 bases between them. Supplemented by reference TRBV19 and TRBJ1-4, the full variable domain reads DGGITQSPKYLFRKEGQNVTLSCEQNLNHDAMYWYRQDPGQGLRLIYYSQIVNDFQKGDIAEGYSVSREKKESFPLTVTSAQKNPTAFYLCASNDRTEKLFFGSGTQLSVL.

This clonotype occurred many times. V and J are TRBV3-1 and TRBJ1-2; the D gene is possibly TRBD1 (5 bases). Germline CDR1 LGHDT, CDR2 YNNKEL (reference sequence). The CDR3 runs to 15 residues. Trimming cost V 2 bases and J 8 bases, with 18 bases left between them. The CDR3 DNA is TGTGCCAGCAGCCAAAGATCGCAGGGAGGTTTAGGCTACACCTTC. It specifies CASSQRSQGGLGYTF. Based on the CDR3 plus reference TRBV3-1 and TRBJ1-2, the full variable domain is DTAVSQTPKYLVTQMGNDKSIKCEQNLGHDTMYWYKQDSKKFLKIMFSYNNKELIINETVPNRFSPKSPDKAHLNLHINSLELGDSAVYFCASSQRSQGGLGYTFGSGTRLTVV.

This clonotype was seen ten or more times. This chain uses TRBV6-4 with TRBJ2-1; no reliable D call. The V end was cut by 2 bases, the J end by 3 bases, with 11 bases between. CDR1 and CDR2 (germline): MRHNA, SNTAGT. The CDR3 is 15 amino acids. CDR3 coding DNA: TGTGCCAGCAGTGACAGCCCGGGCCACTACAATGAGCAGTTCTTC. Translating gives CASSDSPGHYNEQFF.

In its sample, this clonotype was seen many times. The rearrangement links TRBV4-3 to TRBJ1-2; no definite D call. The ends were cut back, 2 bases at V and 1 base at J, with 14 bases in the middle. The V gene's germline CDR1 is LGHNA and CDR2 YSLEER. The CDR3 runs to 16 residues. DNA for the CDR3: TGCGCCAGCAGCCAAAGCCAGCGGGCACATAACTATGGCTACACCTTC. Residues: CASSQSQRAHNYGYTF.

V gene TRBV6-5 combines with J gene TRBJ2-2; 7 bases map to TRBD1. The germline V gene encodes CDR1 MNHEY and CDR2 SVGAGI. Trimming at V came to 6 bases and at J to 3 bases, leaving 4 bases not matched to a gene. There are 14 residues in the CDR3. CDR3 DNA sequence: TGTGCCAGCAGGCCTACAGGGGACACCGGGGAGCTGTTTTTT. This sequence encodes CASRPTGDTGELFF.

This clonotype was picked up many times. The chain uses TRBV29-1 and TRBJ1-4; 7 bases agree with TRBD1. Germline CDR1 SQVTM, CDR2 ANQGSEA. Trimming removed 8 bases from V and 4 bases from J; junction bases left unmatched: 7. The CDR3 extends over 13 amino acids. CDR3 DNA: TGCAGCACCAGGGACAGACTTAATGAAAAACTGTTTTTT. Translation: CSTRDRLNEKLFF.